This TCR beta chain was captured in a study of shared clonotypes between healthy human individuals. About the study: The study used three CD4 naive, three CD4 memory, two CD8 naive and one CD8 memory plate per donor.

The protocol was immunoSEQ multiplex PCR, while the TCRdb copy is restricted to in-frame clones and leaves out a portion. Of fewer than 850,000 clones listed, about 96% were seen once; the top ten hold 0.2% to 0.25%. This CDR3 has 14 amino acids. CDR1 is MDHEN and CDR2 is SYDVKM in the germline V gene. Selected positively for CCR7 and CD45RO-negative, naive CD8 cells excluded terminally differentiated effector memory CD45RA+ cells. The clonotype was recovered from a man aged 30 to 45 in good health. Sequencing was carried out using naive CD8+ T cells sorted from blood. The V gene is TRBV28, the J gene TRBJ1-5, with 10 bases fitting TRBD1. The J call may be mistaken, given a closer DNA end match to TRBJ2-3. In DNA, the CDR3 is TGTGCCAGCAGTTTGGGACAGGGGAATCAGCCCCAGTATTTT. Translation gives CASSLGQGNQPQYF.